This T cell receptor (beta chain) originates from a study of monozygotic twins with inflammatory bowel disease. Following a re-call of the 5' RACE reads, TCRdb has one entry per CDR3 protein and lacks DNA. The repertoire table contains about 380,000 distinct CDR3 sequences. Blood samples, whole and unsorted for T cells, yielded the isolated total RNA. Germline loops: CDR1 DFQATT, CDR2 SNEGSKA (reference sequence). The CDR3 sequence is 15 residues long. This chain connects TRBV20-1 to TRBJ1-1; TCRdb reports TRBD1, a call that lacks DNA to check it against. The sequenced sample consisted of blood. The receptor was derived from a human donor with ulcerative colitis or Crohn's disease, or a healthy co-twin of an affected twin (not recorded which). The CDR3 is CSARVGSSGAKEAFF.